The sequence of this TCR beta chain was determined in a study of CD8 T cells in Susac syndrome. Study-wide results and caveats: The study conceded that its TCR sequencing and HLA analysis involved relatively few individuals.

With regard to this clonotype: Its antigen remains unknown.

RNA in amounts of about 0.45 to 1 ug was reverse transcribed with random hexamers. The TCR beta CDR3 was amplified by immunoSEQ multiplex PCR across 54 Vbeta, 13 Jbeta. TCRdb re-called the immunoSEQ multiplex PCR reads with MiXCR, one entry per CDR3 protein. The sample comprises 150,000 to 200,000 distinct CDR3 sequences, 93% of which are singletons, and 0.13% rests with the top ten. The CDR3 sequence is 13 residues long. V lost 6 bases to trimming and J lost 5 bases, with 13 bases between them. Germline-derived CDR1 and CDR2 are LNHDA and SQIVND (reference sequence). This clonotype was obtained from a human donor in good health. The V call is TRBV19, the J call TRBJ2-5; D is uncertain. The sample consisted of CD4+ T cells from PBMCs. The CDR3 DNA reads TGTGCCAGTAGCCGTAACCCCGCGGAGACCCAGTACTTC. It codes for CASSRNPAETQYF.